This TCR beta chain was sequenced in a study of blood T cell repertoires in COVID-19. Germline V gene data show CDR1 as LNHNV and CDR2 as YYDKDF (reference sequence). The CDR3 length is 15 residues. V shed 0 bases and J shed 10 bases, with 16 bases lying between them. Clones were read by immunoSEQ multiplex PCR, and TCRdb kept only the in-frame ones, dropping some. Of tens of thousands of clones listed, about 81% are singletons. Sequencing was done on a sample of peripheral blood. The source of this sequence is a woman of 80 years or more with acute or convalescent COVID-19. V usage is TRBV15 and J usage is TRBJ2-1, with TRBD2 as a possible D gene (6 bases). CDR3 protein: CATSRDVGGLGEQFF. The DNA of the CDR3 is TGTGCCACCAGCAGAGATGTGGGAGGCCTGGGGGAGCAGTTCTTC.